This TCR beta chain was documented in a study of cytomegalovirus exposure and HLA in healthy donors. Study conclusions and caveats: Analysis was carried out at a later point, and it linked a missense DCLRE1C variant to TCR beta V- and J-gene trimming. The majority of TCR sequences were rare, yet some public TCRs appeared in many donors.

Notes on this clone: Antigen specificity is unknown.

The PCR employed 60 Vbeta primers together with 13 Jbeta primers. Some clones are missing from TCRdb's copy, which holds only in-frame ones; the method was immunoSEQ multiplex PCR. The data contain more than 100,000 clones, about three quarters of them singletons. V lost 5 bases and J lost 3, with 14 bases in between. Germline CDR1 SEHNR, CDR2 FQNEAQ (reference sequence). The CDR3 length is 15 residues. Sample: PBMCs. V and J are TRBV7-9 and TRBJ1-5; D may be TRBD1 (5 bases). The TCR originated in a woman in her thirties or forties in good health and CMV-seropositive. The CDR3 loop reads CASSGGESANQPQHF. The CDR3 DNA is TGTGCCAGCAGCGGAGGGGAATCCGCCAATCAGCCCCAGCATTTT.